This T cell receptor (beta chain) was identified during a study of blood T cell repertoires in COVID-19 (dated by TCRdb to the early 2020s). Broadly, across the study: Samples from collaborators originated in the United States, Italy and Spain and spanned both the acute and convalescent phases of COVID-19. The prospective study material was composed of cDNA or gDNA derived from T cells, B-cell-depleted T cells, or PBMCs. Subjects who had been exposed to COVID-19, were actively infected with it, or had recovered from it provided the deeply sampled blood TCRbeta repertoires that made up the dataset. The repertoires were released in a freely available public database intended as a resource for research on the immune response to SARS-CoV-2. The samples were drawn from two sources: the first 160 participants of the ongoing ImmuneRACE study, and 1,000 to 1,500 subjects contributed by 6 global collaborators. The sample metadata nearly always contained a de-identified subject ID, COVID-19 status, age in years and sex. Where available, HLA class I and class II types were obtained from metadata supplied by the sample provider rather than from assay-based typing.

Reading from cysteine to phenylalanine, the CDR3 counts 14 amino acids. Only the CDR3 DNA is retained, 42 bases long and in frame from the first base. The germline V and J ends show losses of 8 bases and 7 bases respectively, and no gene match explains 10 bases of the junction. The germline V gene encodes CDR1 MNHEY and CDR2 SVGAGI. Collaborating institutions collected whole blood in K2EDTA tubes following their own protocols. For TCRbeta analysis, collaborators shipped samples as frozen whole blood, isolated PBMCs, or DNA extracted from either of those sample types. What the work shows at the level of the full study, not this receptor alone: Clinical and demographic metadata were provided uncurated, with the amount varying by source and participant.

This clone has only one observation. No antigen is known for it. The sample holds no much larger clone one base away, and base qualities are not on file. TCRbeta CDR3 regions were amplified from genomic DNA by means of the immunoSEQ Assay, a bias-controlled multiplex PCR. Per the authors' processing: Within the assay, amplification of reference gene primers was used to estimate how many nucleated cells each sample contained. Sequence reads were collapsed and filtered to measure the absolute abundance of every unique TCRbeta CDR3 rearrangement. For each sample, productive Simpson clonality was calculated by taking the square root of Simpson's diversity index across productive rearrangements. The table was pulled from immuneACCESS by TCRdb, which kept in-frame rearrangements only. Such tables lose some clones; where checked, under half of the loss comes from unresolved V genes, and the rest has no known cause. That table gives V, J and clone size, and the DNA gave D and trimming. The sample data list some 85,000 clones, and approximately 80% of these were observed just once. About 19% of the sample is taken by the ten largest.

This clonotype originated in a woman at least 80 years old with acute or convalescent COVID-19. Input material: peripheral blood. Recombination linked TRBV6-5 to TRBJ2-1; 8 bases in between match TRBD2. In nucleotide form, the sequence is TGTGCCAGCCAGAAGACTAGCGTCCTTAATGAGCAGTTCTTC. This gives the protein CASQKTSVLNEQFF.